One sample yielded the 5 T cell receptor beta chains listed below, sequenced in a study of PD-1 blockade in classical Hodgkin lymphoma. Assay used: immunoSEQ multiplex PCR; TCRdb lists only in-frame clones, some missing. The sample shows 9,500 to 14,000 clones, 80% to 85% of them seen only once. No patient escaped relapse after autologous stem cell transplantation, and brentuximab vedotin exposure varied. After thawing, PBMCs were subjected to magnetic negative selection to isolate CD8+ T cells. The sequenced sample was CD8+ T cells from blood, obtained at baseline. Receptors were obtained from a human donor with classical Hodgkin lymphoma.

CDR3 coding DNA: TGTGCCTGGAGTGATGGGACAGGCAAAAACATTCAGTACTTC. Translation gives CAWSDGTGKNIQYF. The rearrangement links TRBV30 to TRBJ2-4, with 8 nucleotides matching TRBD1. This CDR3 comprises 14 residues. The germline V gene encodes CDR1 GTSNPN and CDR2 SVGIG (reference sequence). The J segment lost 3 bases and the V segment lost 1 base, leaving 2 bases of the junction unmatched.

V usage is TRBV7-6 and J usage is TRBJ2-6, with 9 bases matching TRBD2. Trimming at V came to 5 bases and at J to 2 bases, leaving 16 bases not matched to a gene. CDR1 is SGHVS, CDR2 FNYEAQ, per germline. This CDR3 is 20 amino acids long. CDR3 amino acids: CASSPKELAGVTTGANVLTF. CDR3 sequence (DNA): TGTGCCAGCAGCCCGAAGGAATTAGCGGGAGTAACAACTGGGGCCAACGTCCTGACTTTC.

The chain is built from TRBV7-9 and TRBJ2-3, with unresolved D. Looked up from germline, CDR1 is SEHNR and CDR2 is FQNEAQ (reference sequence). The CDR3 runs 12 residues. V was cut by 5 bases and J by 6 bases, with 9 bases left in between. CDR3 residues: CASSLNADTQYF. In DNA form, the CDR3 reads TGTGCCAGCAGCCTGAACGCGGATACGCAGTATTTT.

J is TRBJ1-2 and V is TRBV4-2; D is uncertain. Trimming left V 6 bases short and J 4 bases short, with 6 bases between. The CDR3 has 11 amino acids. CDR1 LGHNA and CDR2 YNFKEQ come from the germline V gene. Here the CDR3 reads CASRTGYGYTF. The CDR3 DNA reads as TGTGCCAGCAGGACGGGCTATGGCTACACCTTC.

The rearrangement links TRBV27 to TRBJ2-3, with D uncertain. V shed 5 bases and J shed 0 bases, with 3 bases lying between them. Germline CDR1 reads MNHEY; CDR2 reads SMNVEV (reference sequence). The CDR3 contains 12 residues. The CDR3 sequence: CASSGSTDTQYF. The DNA for the CDR3 is TGTGCCAGCAGTGGGAGCACAGATACGCAGTATTTT.